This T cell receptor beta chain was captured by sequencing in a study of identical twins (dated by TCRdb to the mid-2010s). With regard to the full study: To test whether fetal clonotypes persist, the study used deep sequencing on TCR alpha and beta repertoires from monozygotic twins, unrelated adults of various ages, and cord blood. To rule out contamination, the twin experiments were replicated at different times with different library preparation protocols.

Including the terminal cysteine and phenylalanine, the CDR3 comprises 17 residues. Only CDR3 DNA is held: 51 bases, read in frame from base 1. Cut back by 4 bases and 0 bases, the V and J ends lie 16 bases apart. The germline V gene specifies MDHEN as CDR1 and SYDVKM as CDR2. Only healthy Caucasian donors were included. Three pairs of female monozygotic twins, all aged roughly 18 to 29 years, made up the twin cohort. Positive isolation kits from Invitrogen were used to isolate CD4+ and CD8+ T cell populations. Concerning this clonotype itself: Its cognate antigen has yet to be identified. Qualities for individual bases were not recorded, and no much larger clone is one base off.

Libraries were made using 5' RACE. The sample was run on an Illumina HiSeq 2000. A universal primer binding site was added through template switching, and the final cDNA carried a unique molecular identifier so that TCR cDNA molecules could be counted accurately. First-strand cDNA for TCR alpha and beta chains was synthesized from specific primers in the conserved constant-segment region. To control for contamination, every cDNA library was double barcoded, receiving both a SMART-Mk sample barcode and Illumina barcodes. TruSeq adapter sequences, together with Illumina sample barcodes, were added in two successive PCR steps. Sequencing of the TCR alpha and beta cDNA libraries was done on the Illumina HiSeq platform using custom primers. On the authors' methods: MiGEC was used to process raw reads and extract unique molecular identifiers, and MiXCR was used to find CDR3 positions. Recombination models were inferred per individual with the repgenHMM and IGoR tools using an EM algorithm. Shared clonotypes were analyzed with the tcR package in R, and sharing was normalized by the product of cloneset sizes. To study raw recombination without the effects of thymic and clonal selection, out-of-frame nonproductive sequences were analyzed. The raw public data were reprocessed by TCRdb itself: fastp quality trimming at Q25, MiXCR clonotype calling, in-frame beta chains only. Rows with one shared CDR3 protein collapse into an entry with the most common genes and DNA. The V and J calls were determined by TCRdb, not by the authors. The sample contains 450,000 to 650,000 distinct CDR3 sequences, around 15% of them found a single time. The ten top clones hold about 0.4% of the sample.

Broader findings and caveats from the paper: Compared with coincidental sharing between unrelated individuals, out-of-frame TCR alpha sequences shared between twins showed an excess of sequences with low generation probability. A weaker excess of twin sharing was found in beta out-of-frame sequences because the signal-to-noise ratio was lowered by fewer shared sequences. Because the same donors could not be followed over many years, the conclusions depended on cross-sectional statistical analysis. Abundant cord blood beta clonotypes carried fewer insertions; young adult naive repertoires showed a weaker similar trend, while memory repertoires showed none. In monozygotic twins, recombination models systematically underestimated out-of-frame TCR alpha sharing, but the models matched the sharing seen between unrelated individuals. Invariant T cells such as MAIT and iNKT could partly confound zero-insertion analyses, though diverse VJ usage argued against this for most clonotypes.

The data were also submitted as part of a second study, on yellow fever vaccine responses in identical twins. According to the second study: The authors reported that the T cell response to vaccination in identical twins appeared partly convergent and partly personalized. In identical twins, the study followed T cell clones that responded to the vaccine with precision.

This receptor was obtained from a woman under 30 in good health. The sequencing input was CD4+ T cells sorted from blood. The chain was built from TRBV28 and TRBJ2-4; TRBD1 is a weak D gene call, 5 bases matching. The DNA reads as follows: TGTGCCAGCAGTTCTACTCACAAGGGGATAGCCAAAAACATTCAGTACTTC. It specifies CASSSTHKGIAKNIQYF.